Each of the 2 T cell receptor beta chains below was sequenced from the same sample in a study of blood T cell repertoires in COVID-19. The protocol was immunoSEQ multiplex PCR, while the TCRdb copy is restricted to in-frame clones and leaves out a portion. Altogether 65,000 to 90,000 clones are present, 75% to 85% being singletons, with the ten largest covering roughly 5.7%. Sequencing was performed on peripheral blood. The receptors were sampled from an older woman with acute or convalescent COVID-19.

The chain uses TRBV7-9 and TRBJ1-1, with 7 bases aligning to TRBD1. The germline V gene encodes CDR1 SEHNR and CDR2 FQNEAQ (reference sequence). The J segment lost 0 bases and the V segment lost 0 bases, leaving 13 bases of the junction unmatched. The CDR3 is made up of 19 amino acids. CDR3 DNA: TGTGCCAGCAGCTTAGCGGTAGGGGGCCCGGGGCCCATGAACACTGAAGCTTTCTTT. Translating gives CASSLAVGGPGPMNTEAFF. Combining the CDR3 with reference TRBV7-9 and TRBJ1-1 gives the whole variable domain DTGVSQNPRHKITKRGQNVTFRCDPISEHNRLYWYRQTLGQGPEFLTYFQNEAQLEKSRLLSDRFSAERPKGSFSTLEIQRTEQGDSAMYLCASSLAVGGPGPMNTEAFFGQGTRLTVV.

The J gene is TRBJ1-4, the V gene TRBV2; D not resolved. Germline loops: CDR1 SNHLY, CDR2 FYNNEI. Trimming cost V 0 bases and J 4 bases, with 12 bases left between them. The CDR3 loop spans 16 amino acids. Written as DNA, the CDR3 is TGTGCCAGCAGTGAAGCACAGCGGCGTGGTAATGAAAAACTGTTTTTT. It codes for CASSEAQRRGNEKLFF.